This T cell receptor beta chain was captured in a study of blood T cell repertoires in COVID-19. Study as a whole: Sources were T cells, B-cell-depleted T cells, or PBMCs; the material itself was cDNA or gDNA.

Measured with immunoSEQ multiplex PCR; TCRdb has only the in-frame clones, and not every one. The table has roughly 150,000 clones, 75% to 85% seen once. Trimming removed 5 bases at V and 12 bases at J, with 19 bases between. The CDR3 sequence is 14 residues long. CDR1 and CDR2 from the germline V gene are SEHNR and FQNEAQ (reference sequence). The V call is TRBV7-9, the J call TRBJ1-4, with D unclear. The receptor was isolated from a woman aged 80 or older with acute or convalescent COVID-19. Material: peripheral blood. CDR3 protein: CASSALGPRRELFF. The DNA for the CDR3 is TGTGCCAGCAGCGCCCTCGGCCCGAGGAGGGAACTGTTTTTT.